This T cell receptor beta chain originates from a study of follicular helper T cells after annual influenza vaccination. From germline, CDR1 is SGHDN and CDR2 FVKESK. This CDR3 region has 11 residues. V lost 1 base and J 9 bases, leaving 7 bases between the germline ends. This sample's time point: 2015-2016 season, pre-vaccination. Excluded were substance abuse, HIV/AIDS, active cancer, immunomodulatory drugs and active illness. Using immunoSEQ multiplex PCR, the repertoire was profiled, and TCRdb retains in-frame clones only, with some absent. The sample shows over 850 clones, around 83% of them seen only once.

The receptor was isolated from an adult who received the influenza vaccine. This sequence joins TRBV14 and TRBJ2-7; D gene unclear. The sample consisted of CXCR5+ CD38+ circulating T follicular helper cells from blood, taken on the day of influenza vaccination. Documented subset: circulating Tfh, non-naive CD4+CXCR5+PD-1+ (ICOS+CD38+ or ICOS-CD38-). The CDR3 DNA follows: TGTGCCAGCAGCCAAGGTAGCTTGCAGTACTTC. Amino acid sequence: CASSQGSLQYF.